This T cell receptor (beta chain) was identified in a study of T cell repertoires in cytomegalovirus infection (dated by TCRdb to the late 2010s). Broadly, across the study: Because public TCR beta signatures pointed to carriage of CMV infection together with the matching HLA type, the HLA type of each donor mattered for the analysis. Study-wide conclusions, independent of this receptor: In both this cohort and an independent roughly 350-donor cohort, the cumulative frequency of public TCR beta family members distinguished carriers of CMV infection plus the relevant HLA type. The ex vivo response was dominated by HLA-C-restricted CMV-specific TCR beta clonotypes, which also provided the single most frequent clonotype in two of eight donors.

The junction shows trimming of 5 bases on V and 6 bases on J, and the gene matches do not reach 8 bases of it. Taken from the germline V gene, the CDR1 and CDR2 loops are SGHAT and FQNNGV. There are 16 amino acids in the CDR3, from cysteine to phenylalanine inclusive. Solely the CDR3 DNA is kept, with 48 bases framed from the first base. Instrument on record: Illumina HiSeq 1500. The raw public reads went through TCRdb reprocessing: fastp at Q25, MiXCR clone calling, in-frame beta chains kept. Rows merge per CDR3 protein into single entries with the most common DNA and genes. Within this sample are about 530,000 distinct CDR3 sequences, with about 30% of them counted one time only. The ten largest clones take up 13% of the sample. Turning to this clonotype: Its target antigen remains unknown. The sample holds no much larger clone one base away, and base qualities are not on file.

Recombination linked TRBV11-2 to TRBJ2-2; the junction holds 11 bases that match TRBD2. Material for sequencing was PBMCs. The origin of this receptor is a human donor in good health (CMV status not recorded). Some clones in this sample may be carry-over from other donors' samples. CDR3 protein: CASSPLSGRAAGELFF. The DNA sequence is as follows: TGTGCCAGCAGCCCTCTTAGCGGGAGGGCCGCCGGGGAGCTGTTTTTT.